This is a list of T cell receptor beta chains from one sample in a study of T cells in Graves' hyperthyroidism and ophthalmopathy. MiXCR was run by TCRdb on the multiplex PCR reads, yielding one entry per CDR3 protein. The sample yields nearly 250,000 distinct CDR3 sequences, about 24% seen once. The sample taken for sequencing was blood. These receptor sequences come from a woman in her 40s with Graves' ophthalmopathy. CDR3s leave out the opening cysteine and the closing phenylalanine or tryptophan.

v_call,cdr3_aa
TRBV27,ASSLIGASNTGELF
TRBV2,ASSAISYGYT
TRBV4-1,ASSQGRLAGGEETQY
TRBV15,ATSRGSGSANTGELF
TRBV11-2,ASSTEGAAGVGNEQY
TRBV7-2,ASSLWVGGGELF
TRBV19,ASRPGTGNNNEQF
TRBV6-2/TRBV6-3,ASSYTPTGPSYEQY
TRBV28,ASSTSGGPSMITEAF
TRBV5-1,ASSRGTERNTEAF
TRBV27,ASGGYGQGGNQPQH
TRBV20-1,SLQGNTEAF
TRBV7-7,ASSLARGVIWGQHGYT
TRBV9,ASSEQRLDEQF
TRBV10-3,AISESGGVGGNQPQH
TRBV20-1,SARRPGVPYGYT